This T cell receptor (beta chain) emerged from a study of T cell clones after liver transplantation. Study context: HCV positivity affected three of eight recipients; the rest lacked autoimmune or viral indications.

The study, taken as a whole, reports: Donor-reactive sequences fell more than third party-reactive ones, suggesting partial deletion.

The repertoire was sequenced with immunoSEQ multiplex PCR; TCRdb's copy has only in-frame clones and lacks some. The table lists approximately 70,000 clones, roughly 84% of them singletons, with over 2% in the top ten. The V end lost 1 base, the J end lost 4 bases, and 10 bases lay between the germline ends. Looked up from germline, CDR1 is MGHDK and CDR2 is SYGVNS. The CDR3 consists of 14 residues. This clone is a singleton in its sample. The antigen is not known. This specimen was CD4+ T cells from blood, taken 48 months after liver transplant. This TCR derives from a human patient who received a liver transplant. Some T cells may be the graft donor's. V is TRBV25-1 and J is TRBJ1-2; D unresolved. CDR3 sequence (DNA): TGTGCCAGCAGTGAATCGAGGGCGCCCTATGGCTACACCTTC. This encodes CASSESRAPYGYTF.